The subject of this entry is one T cell receptor beta chain. What it recognizes is unknown. The genomic DNA of each subset was split evenly across several immunoSEQ plates. DNA at about 0.2 ug, about 30,000 T cell genomes, went into sorted-subset replicate PCRs. Sequencing used immunoSEQ multiplex PCR; TCRdb keeps in-frame clones, though not all of them. The sample contains about 980,000 clones, over 75% of which appear only once. This entry is derived from a study of shared clonotypes between healthy human individuals. Whole-study findings and limits: Sequencing depth was expected to affect clonotype sharing among donors. Some naive CD4 clonotypes, around 4.7%, turned up in common across a few donors.

Per the germline V gene, CDR1 is SGHTA and CDR2 is FQGNSA. There are 14 residues in the CDR3. Trimming left V 2 bases short and J 3 bases short, with 8 bases between. This sequence originates from a man between 18 and 29 years old in good health. This chain joins TRBV7-2 and TRBJ1-5; the D is unclear. Specimen: memory CD4+ T cells sorted from blood. Subset of the sample: CD45RA-negative fraction. The chain's CDR3 is CASSLKQANQPQHF. The CDR3 DNA reads as TGTGCCAGCAGCTTAAAGCAGGCCAATCAGCCCCAGCATTTT.